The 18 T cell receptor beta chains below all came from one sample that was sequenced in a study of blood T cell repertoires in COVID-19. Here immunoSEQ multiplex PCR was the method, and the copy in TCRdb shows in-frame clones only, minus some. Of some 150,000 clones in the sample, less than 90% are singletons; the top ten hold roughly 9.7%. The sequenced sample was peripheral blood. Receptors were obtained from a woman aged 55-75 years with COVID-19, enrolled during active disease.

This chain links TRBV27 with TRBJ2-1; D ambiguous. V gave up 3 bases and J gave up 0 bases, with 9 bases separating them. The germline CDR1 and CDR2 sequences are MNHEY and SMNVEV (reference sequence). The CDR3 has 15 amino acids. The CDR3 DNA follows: TGTGCCAGCAGTTTCACTGCTAGCTCCTACAATGAGCAGTTCTTC. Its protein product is CASSFTASSYNEQFF.

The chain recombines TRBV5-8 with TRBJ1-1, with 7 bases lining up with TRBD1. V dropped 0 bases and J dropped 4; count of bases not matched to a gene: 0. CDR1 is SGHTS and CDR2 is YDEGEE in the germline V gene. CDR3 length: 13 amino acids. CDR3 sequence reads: CASSLDRGTEAFF. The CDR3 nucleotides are TGTGCCAGCAGCTTGGACAGGGGCACTGAAGCTTTCTTT.

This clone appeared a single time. CDR3 residues: CASSSPVSGSSYEQYF. CDR3 nucleotide sequence: TGTGCCAGCAGTTCCCCGGTTAGCGGGAGTTCCTACGAGCAGTACTTC. The J gene is TRBJ2-7, the V gene TRBV6-2 or TRBV6-3; TRBD2 matches at 9 bases. CDR3 size: 16 residues. Trimming at V came to 4 bases and at J to 1 base, leaving 8 bases not matched to a gene. From germline, CDR1 is MNHEY and CDR2 SVGEGT.

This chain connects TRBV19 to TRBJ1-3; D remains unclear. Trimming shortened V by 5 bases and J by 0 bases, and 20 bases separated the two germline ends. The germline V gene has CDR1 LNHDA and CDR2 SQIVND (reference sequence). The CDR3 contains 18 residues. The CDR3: CASSAPREGLGSGNTIYF. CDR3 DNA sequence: TGTGCCAGTAGTGCCCCCCGGGAGGGCTTAGGCTCTGGAAACACCATATATTTT. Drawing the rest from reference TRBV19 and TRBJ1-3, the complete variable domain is DGGITQSPKYLFRKEGQNVTLSCEQNLNHDAMYWYRQDPGQGLRLIYYSQIVNDFQKGDIAEGYSVSREKKESFPLTVTSAQKNPTAFYLCASSAPREGLGSGNTIYFGEGSWLTVV.

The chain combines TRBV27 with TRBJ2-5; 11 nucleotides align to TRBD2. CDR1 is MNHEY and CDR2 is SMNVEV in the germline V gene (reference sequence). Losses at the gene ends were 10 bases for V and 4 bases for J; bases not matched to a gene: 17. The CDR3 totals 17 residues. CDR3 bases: TGTGCCACTTCACGGACTAGCGGGTCTGGAGGGGCAGAGACCCAGTACTTC. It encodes CATSRTSGSGGAETQYF.

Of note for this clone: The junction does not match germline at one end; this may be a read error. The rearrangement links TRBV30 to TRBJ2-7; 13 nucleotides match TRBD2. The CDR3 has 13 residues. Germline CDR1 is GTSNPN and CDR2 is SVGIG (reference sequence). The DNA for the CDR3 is TGTGCCTGGAGACGACCAGGACTAGCGGGAGTTGAGTTT. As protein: CAWRRPGLAGVEF.

CDR3 residues: CASSRGGGTGPETQYF. DNA for the CDR3: TGTGCCAGCAGCCGGGGGGGCGGGACAGGGCCAGAGACCCAGTACTTC. The chain couples TRBV5-4 to TRBJ2-5, with D maybe TRBD1 (9 bases). V lost 4 bases and J lost 4, with 20 bases in between. Germline V gene data show CDR1 as SGHNT and CDR2 as YYREEE (reference sequence). This CDR3 spans 16 amino acids.

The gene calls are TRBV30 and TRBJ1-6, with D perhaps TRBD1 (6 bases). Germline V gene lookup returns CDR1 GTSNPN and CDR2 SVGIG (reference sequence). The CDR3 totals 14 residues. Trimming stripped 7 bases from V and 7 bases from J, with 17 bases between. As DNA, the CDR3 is TGTGCCTCCTTCCAAGACAGGTCGAATTCACCCCTCCACTTT. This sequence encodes CASFQDRSNSPLHF.

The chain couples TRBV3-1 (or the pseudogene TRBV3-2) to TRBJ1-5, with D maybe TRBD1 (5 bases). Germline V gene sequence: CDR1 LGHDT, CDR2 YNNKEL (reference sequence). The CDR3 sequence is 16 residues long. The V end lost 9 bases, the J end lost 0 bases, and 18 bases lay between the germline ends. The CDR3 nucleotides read TGTGCCAGAATCAGGGATTTTTATGATAGCAATCAGCCCCAGCATTTT. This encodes CARIRDFYDSNQPQHF.

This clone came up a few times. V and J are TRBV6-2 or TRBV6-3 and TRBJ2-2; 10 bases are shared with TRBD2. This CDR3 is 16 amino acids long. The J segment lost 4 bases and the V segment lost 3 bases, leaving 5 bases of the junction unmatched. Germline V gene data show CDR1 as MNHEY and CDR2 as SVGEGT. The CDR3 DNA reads TGTGCCAGCAGTTATCGGACTAGCGGAAGCACCGGGGAGCTGTTTTTT. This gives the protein CASSYRTSGSTGELFF.

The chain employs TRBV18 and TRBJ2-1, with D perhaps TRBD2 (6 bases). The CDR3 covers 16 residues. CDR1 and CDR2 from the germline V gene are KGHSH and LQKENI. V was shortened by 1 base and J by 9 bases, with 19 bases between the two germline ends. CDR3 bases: TGTGCCAGCTCACCACTTGGGGGGTCAGCCCTCGGTGAGCAGTTCTTC. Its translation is CASSPLGGSALGEQFF.

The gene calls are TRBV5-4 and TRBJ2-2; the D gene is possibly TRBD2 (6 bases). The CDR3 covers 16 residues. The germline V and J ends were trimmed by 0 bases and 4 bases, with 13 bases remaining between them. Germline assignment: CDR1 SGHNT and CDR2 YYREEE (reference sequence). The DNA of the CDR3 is TGTGCCAGCAGCTTGGTAACGGGAGTGACCACCGGGGAGCTGTTTTTT. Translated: CASSLVTGVTTGELFF.

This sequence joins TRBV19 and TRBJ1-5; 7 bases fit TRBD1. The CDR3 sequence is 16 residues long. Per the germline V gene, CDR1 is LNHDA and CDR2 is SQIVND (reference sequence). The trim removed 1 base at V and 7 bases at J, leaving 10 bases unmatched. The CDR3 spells CASSIVRFQGDQPQHF. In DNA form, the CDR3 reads TGTGCCAGTAGTATAGTTCGGTTTCAGGGGGACCAGCCCCAGCATTTT.

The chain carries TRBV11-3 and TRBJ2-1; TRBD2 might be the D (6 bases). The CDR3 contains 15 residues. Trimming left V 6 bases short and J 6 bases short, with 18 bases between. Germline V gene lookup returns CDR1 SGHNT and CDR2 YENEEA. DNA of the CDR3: TGTGCCAGCAGTCTAAGGGCCGGGGGATTCAATGAGCAGTTCTTC. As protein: CASSLRAGGFNEQFF.

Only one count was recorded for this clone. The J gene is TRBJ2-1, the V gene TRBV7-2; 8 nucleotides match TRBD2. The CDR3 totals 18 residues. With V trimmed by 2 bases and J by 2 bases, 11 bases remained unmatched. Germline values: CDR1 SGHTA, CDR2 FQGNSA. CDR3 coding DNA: TGTGCCAGCAGCTTAAATTCGGGAGGGCCATCTACCTACAATGAGCAGTTCTTC. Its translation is CASSLNSGGPSTYNEQFF. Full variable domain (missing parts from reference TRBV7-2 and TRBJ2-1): GAGVSQSPSNKVTEKGKDVELRCDPISGHTALYWYRQSLGQGLEFLIYFQGNSAPDKSGLPSDRFSAERTGGSVSTLTIQRTQQEDSAVYLCASSLNSGGPSTYNEQFFGPGTRLTVL.

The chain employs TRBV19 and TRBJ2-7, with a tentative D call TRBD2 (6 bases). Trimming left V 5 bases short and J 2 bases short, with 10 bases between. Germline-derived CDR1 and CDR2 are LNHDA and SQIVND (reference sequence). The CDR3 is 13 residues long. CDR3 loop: CASSPGEAYEQYF. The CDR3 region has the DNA TGTGCCAGTAGTCCCGGGGAGGCCTACGAGCAGTACTTC.

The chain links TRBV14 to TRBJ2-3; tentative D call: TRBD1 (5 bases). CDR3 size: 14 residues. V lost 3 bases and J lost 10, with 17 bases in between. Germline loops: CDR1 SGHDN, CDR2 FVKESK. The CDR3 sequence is CASSQAPRQFSQYF. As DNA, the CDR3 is TGTGCCAGCAGCCAGGCCCCTAGACAGTTCTCGCAGTATTTT.

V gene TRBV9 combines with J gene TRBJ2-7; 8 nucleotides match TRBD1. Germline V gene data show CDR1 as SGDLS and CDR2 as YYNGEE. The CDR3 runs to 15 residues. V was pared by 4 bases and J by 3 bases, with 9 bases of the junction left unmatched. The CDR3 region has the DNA TGTGCCAGCAGCCCACAGGGGGGATCCATCTACGAGCAGTACTTC. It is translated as CASSPQGGSIYEQYF.